The 12 T cell receptor beta chains reported below all come from one sample, sequenced in a study of blood T cell repertoires in COVID-19. TCRdb keeps only in-frame clones here, not all; method: immunoSEQ multiplex PCR. The repertoire has 250,000 to 300,000 clones, roughly 90% of them found once; the top ten carry 0.94%. The specimen was peripheral blood. These receptors came from a woman in her forties who had recovered from COVID-19.

This clone was detected only once. The CDR3 bases are TGTGCCAGCAGCTCCGGGACAGGGGTCTCCTACGAGCAGTACTTC. Translating gives CASSSGTGVSYEQYF. The rearrangement links TRBV28 to TRBJ2-7; TRBD1 agrees at 10 bases. Trimming removed 6 bases from V and 0 bases from J; junction bases left unmatched: 5. The CDR3 totals 15 residues. Germline V gives CDR1 MDHEN, CDR2 SYDVKM.

The chain joins TRBV3-1 (or the pseudogene TRBV3-2) to TRBJ2-1; D perhaps matches TRBD2 (5 bases). The CDR3 contains 14 residues. Looked up from germline, CDR1 is LGHDT and CDR2 is YNNKEL (reference sequence). The V gene lost 1 base and the J gene lost 7 bases, with 11 bases spanning the gap. This CDR3 is CASSQADYSNEQFF. The DNA of the CDR3 is TGTGCCAGCAGCCAAGCAGACTACTCGAATGAGCAGTTCTTC.

The genes are TRBV11-3 and TRBJ2-3; 8 bases agree with TRBD1. V dropped 6 bases and J dropped 3; count of bases not matched to a gene: 5. Germline V gene sequence: CDR1 SGHNT, CDR2 YENEEA. The CDR3 sequence is 14 residues long. The CDR3 reads CASSSQGGTDTQYF. CDR3 nucleotides: TGTGCCAGCAGTTCACAGGGGGGAACAGATACGCAGTATTTT.

CDR3 in amino acids: CASSSRGQTGEAFF. DNA of the CDR3: TGTGCCAGCAGCTCCAGGGGACAGACGGGTGAAGCTTTCTTT. The chain uses TRBV11-3 and TRBJ1-1; 7 nucleotides line up with TRBD1. There are 14 residues in the CDR3. Looked up from germline, CDR1 is SGHNT and CDR2 is YENEEA. V lost 4 bases, J lost 7 bases, and 9 bases stayed unmatched.

The V and J genes are TRBV28 and TRBJ1-2; maybe TRBD1 (6 bases). V lost 4 bases and J lost 8, with 17 bases in between. CDR3 length: 14 amino acids. CDR1 is MDHEN, CDR2 SYDVKM, per germline. DNA for the CDR3: TGTGCCAGCAGTTCCTACAGGGCGTCCGGCGGCTACACCTTC. Translated: CASSSYRASGGYTF.

This rearrangement joins TRBV14 to TRBJ1-2; the D is unclear. V lost 4 bases to trimming and J lost 3 bases, with 12 bases between them. CDR1 SGHDN and CDR2 FVKESK come from the germline V gene. The CDR3 is 14 residues long. In DNA form, the CDR3 reads TGTGCCAGCAGCCTTAGCGGAATTGACTATGGCTACACCTTC. Protein: CASSLSGIDYGYTF. The full variable domain, in which reference TRBV14 and TRBJ1-2 provide the parts outside the CDR3, is EAGVTQFPSHSVIEKGQTVTLRCDPISGHDNLYWYRRVMGKEIKFLLHFVKESKQDESGMPNNRFLAERTGGTYSTLKVQPAELEDSGVYFCASSLSGIDYGYTFGSGTRLTVV.

The rearrangement links TRBV19 to TRBJ2-3; D unclear. Per the germline V gene, CDR1 is LNHDA and CDR2 is SQIVND (reference sequence). The CDR3 loop spans 12 amino acids. Trimming took 3 bases from V and 5 from J, leaving 6 bases between them. The CDR3 region is CASSISRDTQYF. As DNA, the CDR3 is TGTGCCAGTAGTATCTCCCGAGATACGCAGTATTTT. The whole variable domain, filled in from reference TRBV19 and TRBJ2-3, reads DGGITQSPKYLFRKEGQNVTLSCEQNLNHDAMYWYRQDPGQGLRLIYYSQIVNDFQKGDIAEGYSVSREKKESFPLTVTSAQKNPTAFYLCASSISRDTQYFGPGTRLTVL.

This clone was observed a few times. The V gene is TRBV28, the J gene TRBJ1-6; 8 bases fit TRBD1. CDR1 MDHEN and CDR2 SYDVKM come from the germline V gene. The trim removed 3 bases at V and 5 bases at J, leaving 6 bases unmatched. This CDR3 spans 16 amino acids. CDR3 in amino acids: CASSFMATGDNSPLHF. The CDR3 DNA sequence: TGTGCCAGCAGTTTCATGGCGACAGGGGATAATTCACCCCTCCACTTT. The variable domain in full, completed from reference TRBV28 and TRBJ1-6, reads DVKVTQSSRYLVKRTGEKVFLECVQDMDHENMFWYRQDPGLGLRLIYFSYDVKMKEKGDIPEGYSVSREKKERFSLILESASTNQTSMYLCASSFMATGDNSPLHFGNGTRLTVT.

This chain connects TRBV7-8 to TRBJ1-6; 11 bases are a match to TRBD1. The CDR3 loop spans 16 amino acids. V lost 5 bases and J lost 4; bases outside the gene matches: 4. Germline V gene lookup returns CDR1 SGHVS and CDR2 FQNEAQ. CDR3 residues: CASSNRDRGYNSPLHF. The CDR3 nucleotides read TGTGCCAGCAGCAACCGGGACAGGGGGTATAATTCACCCCTCCACTTT.

The chain has TRBV7-9 and TRBJ2-3; 9 bases are a match to TRBD1. V gave up 3 bases and J gave up 0 bases; unmatched junction bases: 7. The CDR3 is 17 amino acids. Germline V gene data show CDR1 as SEHNR and CDR2 as FQNEAQ (reference sequence). In DNA form, the CDR3 reads TGTGCCAGCAGCTTCCCACAGGGGGCTGATAGCACAGATACGCAGTATTTT. As protein: CASSFPQGADSTDTQYF. The complete variable domain, with remaining parts taken from reference TRBV7-9 and TRBJ2-3, reads DTGVSQNPRHKITKRGQNVTFRCDPISEHNRLYWYRQTLGQGPEFLTYFQNEAQLEKSRLLSDRFSAERPKGSFSTLEIQRTEQGDSAMYLCASSFPQGADSTDTQYFGPGTRLTVL.

The V and J genes are TRBV7-2 and TRBJ2-3, with unresolved D. CDR1 is SGHTA and CDR2 is FQGNSA in the germline V gene. V was trimmed by 3 bases and J by 0 bases, leaving 10 bases between them. This CDR3 comprises 15 residues. CDR3 protein: CASSFFETSTDTQYF. The CDR3 DNA reads as TGTGCCAGCAGCTTTTTTGAGACTAGCACAGATACGCAGTATTTT.

The chain employs TRBV6-6 and TRBJ2-7, with TRBD2 matching over 9 bases. Germline trimming cut 2 bases from V and 3 bases from J; bases unmatched to any gene: 8. The CDR3 runs 16 residues. Germline values: CDR1 MNHNY, CDR2 SVGAGI (reference sequence). The CDR3 coding sequence is TGTGCCAGCAGTTACCCAGGGACTAGCTTTGACTACGAGCAGTACTTC. Amino acids: CASSYPGTSFDYEQYF.